A single sample is the source of the 21 T cell receptor beta chains below, sequenced in a study of control samples from healthy donors and cancer patients. Using immunoSEQ multiplex PCR, the repertoire was profiled, and TCRdb retains in-frame clones only, with some absent. The sample lists roughly 120,000 clones, roughly 91% occurring once. The source material was PBMCs. The origin of the receptors is a man aged 50-59 years with head and neck cancer.

The chain couples TRBV5-1 to TRBJ2-2, with 12 bases that match TRBD2. V gave up 4 bases and J gave up 2 bases; unmatched junction bases: 12. The germline V gene encodes CDR1 SGHRS and CDR2 YFSETQ. This CDR3 spans 19 amino acids. CDR3 in DNA: TGCGCCAGCAGCGGCTCCCCTAGCGGGGGGGCACGAAACACCGGGGAGCTGTTTTTT. Translating gives CASSGSPSGGARNTGELFF.

This rearrangement joins TRBV27 to TRBJ1-5; D call uncertain. V was trimmed by 2 bases and J by 6 bases, leaving 11 bases between them. The CDR3 is made up of 14 amino acids. CDR1 and CDR2 from the germline V gene are MNHEY and SMNVEV (reference sequence). CDR3 protein: CASSLKRFSQPQHF. DNA for the CDR3: TGTGCCAGCAGTTTAAAGAGGTTCAGTCAGCCCCAGCATTTT.

The table lists this clone with a count of one. Other DNA sequences from this sample encode an identical CDR3 as well. This chain uses TRBV7-2 with TRBJ1-3; D call uncertain. The V gene's germline CDR1 is SGHTA and CDR2 FQGNSA. The V and J ends lost 4 bases and 4 bases respectively, with 5 bases between them. The CDR3 consists of 12 residues. The CDR3 DNA reads TGTGCCAGCAGCTCTGCAGGAAACACCATATATTTT. This sequence encodes CASSSAGNTIYF.

The rearrangement uses TRBV21-1 and TRBJ1-1. TRBV21-1 is given as a pseudogene. This CDR3 has 13 amino acids. The CDR3, as DNA: TGTGCCAGCAGCAAAGTCGGGCCCACTGAAGCTTTCTTT. This translates into CASSKVGPTEAFF.

This chain joins TRBV7-2 and TRBJ1-5, with 8 bases that match TRBD1. CDR1 is SGHTA and CDR2 is FQGNSA in the germline V gene. Trimming removed 5 bases from V and 3 bases from J; junction bases left unmatched: 6. The CDR3 is made up of 15 amino acids. Here the CDR3 DNA reads TGTGCCAGCAGCCCAGGACAGGGTCACAATCAGCCCCAGCATTTT. This gives the protein CASSPGQGHNQPQHF.

In the case of this clone: Other DNA sequences in this sample translate to the same CDR3. The chain recombines TRBV12-3 or TRBV12-4 with TRBJ2-7; D possibly corresponds to TRBD1 (5 bases). V shed 6 bases and J shed 4 bases, with 10 bases lying between them. CDR3 size: 12 residues. The CDR3 loop reads CASSQGPYEQYF. The CDR3 DNA sequence: TGTGCCAGCAGCCAGGGCCCGTACGAGCAGTACTTC.

The V call is TRBV7-3, the J call TRBJ2-3, with TRBD1 matching over 9 bases. CDR1 is SGHTA, CDR2 FQGTGA, per germline. The CDR3 totals 15 residues. V shed 4 bases, J shed 2 bases, and the junction held 4 bases outside the gene matches. The CDR3 reads CASSSGTGPTDTQYF. CDR3 bases: TGTGCCAGCAGCTCCGGGACAGGGCCCACAGATACGCAGTATTTT.

The genes are TRBV19 and TRBJ2-1; D is possibly TRBD2 (6 bases). The V end lost 10 bases, the J end lost 6 bases, and 16 bases lay between the germline ends. This CDR3 has 13 residues. From germline, CDR1 is LNHDA and CDR2 SQIVND (reference sequence). CDR3 bases: TGTGCCACACAAACGAGCGGGCGCAATGAGCAGTTCTTC. Its translation is CATQTSGRNEQFF.

The chain couples TRBV6-1 to TRBJ2-7; perhaps TRBD1 as D (5 bases). Germline V lookup: CDR1 MNHNS, CDR2 SASEGT. CDR3 size: 13 residues. Trimming removed 2 bases at V and 2 bases at J, with 7 bases between. CDR3 protein: CASSERGAYEQYF. The CDR3 DNA reads TGTGCCAGCAGTGAAAGGGGCGCCTACGAGCAGTACTTC.

The chain recombines TRBV15 with TRBJ2-1; tentatively, D is TRBD1 (6 bases). The CDR3 runs 15 residues. The ends were cut back, 3 bases at V and 2 bases at J, with 11 bases in the middle. Germline assignment: CDR1 LNHNV and CDR2 YYDKDF (reference sequence). The CDR3 region has the DNA TGTGCCACCAGCAGGGGGGACAAAACCTACAATGAGCAGTTCTTC. Translated, it gives CATSRGDKTYNEQFF.

Details on this clone: Other nucleotide sequences in the sample specify the same CDR3. The chain has TRBV30 and TRBJ1-2, with D unresolved. CDR3 length: 11 residues. The V and J ends lost 8 bases and 7 bases respectively, with 14 bases between them. The germline gives CDR1 GTSNPN, CDR2 SVGIG (reference sequence). The CDR3 region has the DNA TGTGCCGGCTCCCTGGGATCTGGCTACACCTTC. Protein sequence: CAGSLGSGYTF.

The rearrangement joins TRBV9 to TRBJ2-7, with D unresolved. The CDR3 loop spans 13 amino acids. CDR1 SGDLS and CDR2 YYNGEE come from the germline V gene. V was trimmed by 0 bases and J by 0 bases, leaving 4 bases between them. The CDR3 sequence: CASSVVPSYEQYF. As DNA, the CDR3 is TGTGCCAGCAGCGTAGTGCCCTCCTACGAGCAGTACTTC.

The sample holds one count of this clone. The chain links TRBV12-3 or TRBV12-4 to TRBJ2-3; D possibly uses TRBD1 or TRBD2 (5 bases each). The CDR3 consists of 13 residues. V was cut by 7 bases and J by 4 bases, with 12 bases left in between. CDR3 sequence: CASTTRGADTQYF. The CDR3 coding sequence is TGTGCCAGCACAACGAGGGGTGCAGATACGCAGTATTTT.

The V call is TRBV2, the J call TRBJ2-5, with TRBD1 identical over 10 bases. The CDR3 spans 16 residues. CDR1 and CDR2 (germline): SNHLY, FYNNEI. The V and J ends lost 2 bases and 4 bases, in that order; junction bases with no gene match: 7. CDR3 bases: TGTGCCAGCAGTGAACGACAGGGGGCGCGAGTAGAGACCCAGTACTTC. Encoded protein: CASSERQGARVETQYF.

This clone has only a few counts. The chain recombines TRBV27 with TRBJ1-2, with a weak D call TRBD1 (5 bases). This CDR3 has 13 amino acids. CDR1 is MNHEY, CDR2 SMNVEV, per germline (reference sequence). With 6 bases removed from V and 4 bases from J, the gap between germline ends came to 12 bases. The CDR3 loop is CASSIDRSYGYTF. The CDR3 DNA is TGTGCCAGCAGCATCGACAGAAGCTATGGCTACACCTTC.

V is TRBV7-9 and J is TRBJ2-3; D remains unclear. This CDR3 spans 9 amino acids. Trimming took off 1 base at V and 13 bases at J, with 3 bases between the two ends. In germline, CDR1 is SEHNR, CDR2 FQNEAQ (reference sequence). The CDR3 loop is CASSLGEYF. The CDR3 coding sequence is TGTGCCAGCAGCTTAGGAGAGTATTTT. The entire variable domain, with the rest obtained from reference TRBV7-9 and TRBJ2-3, is as follows: DTGVSQNPRHKITKRGQNVTFRCDPISEHNRLYWYRQTLGQGPEFLTYFQNEAQLEKSRLLSDRFSAERPKGSFSTLEIQRTEQGDSAMYLCASSLGEYFGPGTRLTVL.

V is TRBV14 and J is TRBJ1-1; 8 nucleotides match TRBD1. Per germline, CDR1 SGHDN and CDR2 FVKESK. CDR3 length: 18 residues. Trimming took 2 bases from V and 7 from J; bases not matched to a gene: 18. The CDR3 sequence is CASSQPGGAISPACEAFF. CDR3 coding DNA: TGTGCCAGCAGCCAACCAGGGGGCGCGATATCGCCGGCCTGTGAAGCTTTCTTT.

The chain has TRBV2 and TRBJ2-1; D is uncertain. The CDR3 contains 12 residues. Germline V gene sequence: CDR1 SNHLY, CDR2 FYNNEI. V was trimmed by 2 bases and J by 12 bases, leaving 11 bases between them. CDR3 region: CASSELDPAQFF. The CDR3, as DNA: TGTGCCAGCAGTGAATTGGACCCCGCGCAGTTCTTC.

The chain couples TRBV27 to TRBJ2-7, with a possible D match to TRBD1 (6 bases). Germline lookup yields CDR1 MNHEY and CDR2 SMNVEV (reference sequence). The CDR3 is made up of 13 amino acids. The germline V and J ends were trimmed by 7 bases and 1 base, with 11 bases remaining between them. Here the CDR3 DNA reads TGTGCCAGCAACTTACAGGGTTCCTACGAGCAGTACTTC. Translating it yields CASNLQGSYEQYF.

This rearrangement joins TRBV7-9 to TRBJ1-2, with a tentative D call TRBD1 (6 bases). This CDR3 is 16 amino acids long. V was shortened by 5 bases and J by 5 bases, with 21 bases between the two germline ends. Germline V lookup: CDR1 SEHNR, CDR2 FQNEAQ (reference sequence). CDR3 nucleotides: TGTGCCAGCAGCACTTGGAGGGACACAGCCTATTATGGCTACACCTTC. This codes for CASSTWRDTAYYGYTF.

V gene TRBV18 combines with J gene TRBJ2-3, with D unresolved. The CDR3 length is 14 residues. With 3 bases removed from V and 9 bases from J, the gap between germline ends came to 16 bases. Germline CDR1 reads KGHSH; CDR2 reads LQKENI. CDR3 DNA sequence: TGTGCCAGCTCACCCCAAGAGCTGGGGATCACGCAGTATTTT. This sequence encodes CASSPQELGITQYF.